The clone carrying this TCR beta chain has just a few counts. Isolation of CD4+ naive, central memory, regulatory and stem cell-like memory cells was achieved by sorting via CD45RO/CCR7/CD25/CD127/CD95/CD27. This entry belongs to a study of beta chain features in type 1 diabetes. CDR1 and CDR2 (germline): MNHEY, SMNVEV (reference sequence). This CDR3 has 14 residues. The ends were cut back, 0 bases at V and 5 bases at J, with 11 bases in the middle. Since all of the isolated RNA was reverse transcribed, expressed TCRB transcripts were what got sequenced. Assay: immunoSEQ multiplex PCR; the TCRdb copy retains only in-frame clones and omits some. The sample consists of about 620,000 clones, around 15% of them appearing once.

The sequence came from a man aged 18-30 years in good health. The genes are TRBV27 and TRBJ2-7, with D perhaps TRBD2 (5 bases). Sequencing was done on a sample of naive CD4+ T cells from blood. DNA of the CDR3: TGTGCCAGCAGTTTATCTCGACCCGGGGACGAGCAGTACTTC. It translates to CASSLSRPGDEQYF.